The source of this TCR beta chain is a study of blood T cell repertoires in COVID-19. TCRdb's copy holds only in-frame clones and misses some; the assay was immunoSEQ multiplex PCR. The repertoire holds some 100,000 clones, 85% to 90% seen once, with 1.1% in the top ten. The germline V gene has CDR1 SNHLY and CDR2 FYNNEI. V was clipped by 9 bases and J by 11 bases, with 13 bases between them. The CDR3 loop spans 11 amino acids. The material sequenced was peripheral blood. The sequence derives from a human donor in a cohort sampled during active COVID-19. This chain connects TRBV2 to TRBJ1-4; D may be TRBD1 (6 bases). For the CDR3, the DNA is TGTGCCAGTCAATTACAGGGTAAACTGTTTTTT. Translation gives CASQLQGKLFF. Supplemented by reference TRBV2 and TRBJ1-4, the full variable domain reads EPEVTQTPSHQVTQMGQEVILRCVPISNHLYFYWYRQILGQKVEFLVSFYNNEISEKSEIFDDQFSVERPDGSNFTLKIRSTKLEDSAMYFCASQLQGKLFFGSGTQLSVL.